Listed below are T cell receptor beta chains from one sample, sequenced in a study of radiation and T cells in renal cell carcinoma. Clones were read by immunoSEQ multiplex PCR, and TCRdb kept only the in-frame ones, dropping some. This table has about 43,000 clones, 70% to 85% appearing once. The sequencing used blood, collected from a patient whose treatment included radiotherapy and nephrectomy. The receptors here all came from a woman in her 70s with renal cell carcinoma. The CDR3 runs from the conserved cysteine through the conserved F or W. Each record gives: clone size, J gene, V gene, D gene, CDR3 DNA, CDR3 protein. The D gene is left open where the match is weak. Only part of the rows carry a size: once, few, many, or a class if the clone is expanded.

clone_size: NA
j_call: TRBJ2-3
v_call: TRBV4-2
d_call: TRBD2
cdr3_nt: TGTGCCAGCAGCCGAGGCCCTAGCGGTAGCACAGATACGCAGTATTTT
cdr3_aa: CASSRGPSGSTDTQYF

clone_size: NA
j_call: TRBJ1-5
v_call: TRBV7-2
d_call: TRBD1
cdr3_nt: TGTGCCAGCAGACCCGGACAGGGCTTTCAGCCCCAGCATTTT
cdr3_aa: CASRPGQGFQPQHF

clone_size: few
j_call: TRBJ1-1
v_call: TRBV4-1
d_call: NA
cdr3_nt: TGCGCCAGCAATTCGCCGGGGGCATTAACTGAAGCTTTCTTT
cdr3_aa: CASNSPGALTEAFF

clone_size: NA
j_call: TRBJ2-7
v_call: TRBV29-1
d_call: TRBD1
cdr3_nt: TGCAGCGTTGGACAGGGGGCTTATTACGAGCAGTACTTC
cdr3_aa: CSVGQGAYYEQYF

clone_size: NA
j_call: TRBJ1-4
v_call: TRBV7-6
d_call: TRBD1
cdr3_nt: TGTGCCAGCAGCCCGGGACAGGGGGTAAATGAAAAACTGTTTTTT
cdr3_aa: CASSPGQGVNEKLFF

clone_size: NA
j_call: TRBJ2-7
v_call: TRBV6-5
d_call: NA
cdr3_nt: TGTGCCAGCAGCCAGGGGGGGGGCGTACCTCACGAGCAGTACTTC
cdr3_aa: CASSQGGGVPHEQYF

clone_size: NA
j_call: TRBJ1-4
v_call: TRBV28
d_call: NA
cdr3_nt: TGTGCCAGCAGCCCCACGGCAACTAATGAAAAACTGTTTTTT
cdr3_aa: CASSPTATNEKLFF

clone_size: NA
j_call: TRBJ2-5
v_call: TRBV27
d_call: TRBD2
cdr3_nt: TGTGCCTCATGGGGGGAGGGGGAGACCCAGTACTTC
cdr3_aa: CASWGEGETQYF

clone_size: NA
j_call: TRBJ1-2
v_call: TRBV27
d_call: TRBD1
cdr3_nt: TGTGCCAGCAGTTCCCCCGCCTCTGGACAGGGCTATGGCTACACCTTC
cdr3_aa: CASSSPASGQGYGYTF

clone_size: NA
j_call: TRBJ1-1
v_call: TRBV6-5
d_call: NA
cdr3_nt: TGTGCCAGCAGTTACTCGGGCAGCCTGAACACTGAAGCTTTCTTT
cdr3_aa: CASSYSGSLNTEAFF

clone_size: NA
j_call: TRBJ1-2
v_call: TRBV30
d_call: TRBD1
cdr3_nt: TGTGCCTGGAGATGGGGCAGGGGGAACTATGGCTACACCTTC
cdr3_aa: CAWRWGRGNYGYTF

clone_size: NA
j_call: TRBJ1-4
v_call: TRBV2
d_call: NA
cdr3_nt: TGTGCCAGCAGTGAACAAACCCGAAATGAAAAACTGTTTTTT
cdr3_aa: CASSEQTRNEKLFF

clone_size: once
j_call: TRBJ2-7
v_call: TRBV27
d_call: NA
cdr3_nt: TGTGCCAGCAGTTTCGACAGGAGCTCCTACGAGCAGTACTTC
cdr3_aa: CASSFDRSSYEQYF

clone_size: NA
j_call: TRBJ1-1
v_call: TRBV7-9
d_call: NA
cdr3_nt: TGTGCCAGCAGCTTAGGAATGACTGAAGCTTTCTTT
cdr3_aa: CASSLGMTEAFF

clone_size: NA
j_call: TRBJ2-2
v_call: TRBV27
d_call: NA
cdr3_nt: TGTGCCAGCAGTACTTATTATGGGGCCGGGGAGCTGTTTTTT
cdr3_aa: CASSTYYGAGELFF

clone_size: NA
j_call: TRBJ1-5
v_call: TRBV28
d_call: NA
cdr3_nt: TGTGCCAGCAGCTCGGGATTCATAAACAATCAGCCCCAGCATTTT
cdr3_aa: CASSSGFINNQPQHF

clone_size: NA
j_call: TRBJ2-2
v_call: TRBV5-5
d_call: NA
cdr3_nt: TGTGCCAGCAGTTTGGGACTGCACACCGGGGAGCTGTTTTTT
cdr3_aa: CASSLGLHTGELFF

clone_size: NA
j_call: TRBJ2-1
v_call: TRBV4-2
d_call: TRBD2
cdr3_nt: TGTGCCAGCAGCCAAGAAGGCGGGAGAACCTACAATGAGCAGTTCTTC
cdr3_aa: CASSQEGGRTYNEQFF

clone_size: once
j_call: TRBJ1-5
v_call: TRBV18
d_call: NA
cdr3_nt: TGTGCCAGCTCACCCCGACAGGCGAATCAGCCCCAGCATTTT
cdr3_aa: CASSPRQANQPQHF